Listed here are 3 T cell receptor beta chains from one sample, sequenced in a study of a mutant IDH1 vaccine in newly diagnosed glioma. Time point noted: week 11, during vaccination. One vaccine dose held 300 ug of mutant IDH1 20-mer peptide and came with topical imiquimod. Generated by immunoSEQ multiplex PCR, the TCRdb table keeps only in-frame clones and is missing some. This table has 40,000 to 55,000 clones, more than 85% appearing once. No antigen has been assigned to these receptors. Sequencing was performed on PBMCs, taken from a glioma patient whose treatment included an IDH1 peptide vaccine. The receptors shown here come from a man aged 50 or older with glioma.

This sequence joins TRBV29-1 and TRBJ2-7, with no clear D. V lost 4 bases, J lost 7 bases, and 17 bases lay in between. Germline lookup yields CDR1 SQVTM and CDR2 ANQGSEA. The CDR3 extends over 13 amino acids. CDR3 loop: CSVAADPLQEQYF. The DNA of the CDR3 is TGCAGCGTTGCGGCGGATCCTCTACAAGAGCAGTACTTC.

V gene TRBV30 combines with J gene TRBJ2-5; 8 positions agree with TRBD2. The CDR3 sequence is 14 residues long. Germline CDR1 GTSNPN, CDR2 SVGIG (reference sequence). The V gene end was trimmed by 2 bases and the J gene end by 4 bases; junction bases not matched to a gene: 6. CDR3 protein: CAWSRSGSGETQYF. In DNA form, the CDR3 reads TGTGCCTGGAGTCGCAGCGGGAGTGGAGAGACCCAGTACTTC.

V is TRBV4-1 and J is TRBJ2-5; 9 bases fit TRBD1. J was trimmed by 5 bases and V by 1 base; bases with no gene match: 5. Germline V CDR1 and CDR2: MGHRA, YSYEKL. The CDR3 totals 15 residues. The CDR3 is CASSQVQGAWETQYF. CDR3 in DNA: TGCGCCAGCAGCCAAGTACAGGGGGCTTGGGAGACCCAGTACTTC.